These T cell receptor beta chains were read from a single sample in a study of blood T cell repertoires in COVID-19. TCRdb's table, derived via immunoSEQ multiplex PCR, lists solely in-frame clones and lacks some. The sample shows around 200,000 clones, 85% of them seen only once. The sample comprised PBMCs or T cells enriched from blood (not recorded which). The source is a man between 40 and 49 years old who had recovered from COVID-19. The CDR3 runs from the conserved cysteine through the conserved F or W. Each record gives: clone size, D gene, J gene, V gene, CDR3 DNA, CDR3 protein. D genes are given only for firm matches. Clone size is shown for a subset of rows, as once, few, many or a class of expanded clone.

clone size: .
D gene: .
J gene: TRBJ2-7
V gene: TRBV19
CDR3 DNA: TGTGCCAGTTTACCCTTATACTACTACGAGCAGTACTTC
CDR3 protein: CASLPLYYYEQYF

clone size: .
D gene: .
J gene: TRBJ2-7
V gene: TRBV7-2
CDR3 DNA: TGTGCCAGCAGCTCAAGACTCCGGCTTCGGGAGCAGTACTTC
CDR3 protein: CASSSRLRLREQYF

clone size: .
D gene: .
J gene: TRBJ2-4
V gene: TRBV4-1
CDR3 DNA: TGCGCCAGCAGCCAAGGGACAGGACTACTAGCCAAAAACATTCAGTACTTC
CDR3 protein: CASSQGTGLLAKNIQYF

clone size: .
D gene: .
J gene: TRBJ1-5
V gene: TRBV5-8
CDR3 DNA: TGTGCCAGCAGCTCACGGAATCAGCCCCAGCATTTT
CDR3 protein: CASSSRNQPQHF

clone size: .
D gene: .
J gene: TRBJ2-5
V gene: TRBV5-1
CDR3 DNA: TGCGCCAGCAGCTTGAGCCCTGGGCAGGGGGGAGAGACCCAGTACTTC
CDR3 protein: CASSLSPGQGGETQYF

clone size: .
D gene: TRBD1
J gene: TRBJ1-1
V gene: TRBV6-6
CDR3 DNA: TGTGACAGCAGTCGTACAGACAGGGCGAACACTGAAGCTTTCTTT
CDR3 protein: CDSSRTDRANTEAFF

clone size: .
D gene: .
J gene: TRBJ2-1
V gene: TRBV3-1/TRBV3-2
CDR3 DNA: TGTGCCAGCAGCCAAGATCGGAACAGCCGCTCCTACAATGAGCAGTTCTTC
CDR3 protein: CASSQDRNSRSYNEQFF

clone size: .
D gene: TRBD1
J gene: TRBJ1-1
V gene: TRBV7-8
CDR3 DNA: TGTGCCAGCAGCCAGCCCGGGACAGTCGACACTGAAGCTTTCTTT
CDR3 protein: CASSQPGTVDTEAFF

clone size: .
D gene: TRBD2
J gene: TRBJ2-5
V gene: TRBV11-3
CDR3 DNA: TGTGCCAGCAGCTTAGTCCCCACAGGCGGGGGGGAAACCCAGTACTTC
CDR3 protein: CASSLVPTGGGETQYF

clone size: .
D gene: TRBD1
J gene: TRBJ2-1
V gene: TRBV13
CDR3 DNA: TGTGCCAGCAGCTGGGGACAGGGTATTGGTGAGCAGTTCTTC
CDR3 protein: CASSWGQGIGEQFF

clone size: .
D gene: TRBD2
J gene: TRBJ2-5
V gene: TRBV7-8
CDR3 DNA: TGTGCCAGCAGCTTAGTAGGTCCGCGGGCGGGAGGGCCTCAAGAGACCCAGTACTTC
CDR3 protein: CASSLVGPRAGGPQETQYF

clone size: once
D gene: TRBD2
J gene: TRBJ2-1
V gene: TRBV9
CDR3 DNA: TGTGCCAGCAGCCCAAATCCCGGGACTAGGGTGGGCAATGAGCAGTTCTTC
CDR3 protein: CASSPNPGTRVGNEQFF

clone size: .
D gene: TRBD1
J gene: TRBJ2-2
V gene: TRBV15
CDR3 DNA: TGTGCCACCAGCAGAAAGCGGACAGGGTTCTACACCGGGGAGCTGTTTTTT
CDR3 protein: CATSRKRTGFYTGELFF

clone size: .
D gene: .
J gene: TRBJ1-4
V gene: TRBV7-9
CDR3 DNA: TGTGCCAGCAGCTTTCAGGGGCTGGATGAAAAACTGTTTTTT
CDR3 protein: CASSFQGLDEKLFF

clone size: .
D gene: TRBD2
J gene: TRBJ2-5
V gene: TRBV6-2/TRBV6-3
CDR3 DNA: TGTGCCAGCAGCTTACCAGCCCTCGGGGACGGGAGGGAGCTACTAGAGACCCAGTACTTC
CDR3 protein: CASSLPALGDGRELLETQYF

clone size: .
D gene: .
J gene: TRBJ1-5
V gene: TRBV2
CDR3 DNA: TGTGCCAGCAGTGAAGGTTCGCGGGGGCAAGGACCCCAGCATTTT
CDR3 protein: CASSEGSRGQGPQHF

clone size: few
D gene: .
J gene: TRBJ2-2
V gene: TRBV7-3
CDR3 DNA: TGTGCCAGCAGCTTATATGCAGGAATGAACACCGGGGAGCTGTTTTTT
CDR3 protein: CASSLYAGMNTGELFF

clone size: few
D gene: .
J gene: TRBJ2-7
V gene: TRBV6-4
CDR3 DNA: TGTGCCAGCAACCCTCCGGGACTTAAGAGCTCCTACGAGCAGTACTTC
CDR3 protein: CASNPPGLKSSYEQYF

clone size: .
D gene: TRBD2
J gene: TRBJ2-7
V gene: TRBV28
CDR3 DNA: TGTGCCAGCAGCTGGGGACTAGCGGGATCCTACGAGCAGTACTTC
CDR3 protein: CASSWGLAGSYEQYF

clone size: .
D gene: TRBD2
J gene: TRBJ2-1
V gene: TRBV11-2
CDR3 DNA: TGTGCCAGCAGCCCGCGACTAGCGGGAGGGCCGGATGAGCAGTTCTTC
CDR3 protein: CASSPRLAGGPDEQFF

clone size: few
D gene: .
J gene: TRBJ2-2
V gene: TRBV5-8
CDR3 DNA: TGTGCCAGCAGCTTTGGGGCCACTTCCGGGGAGCTGTTTTTT
CDR3 protein: CASSFGATSGELFF

clone size: .
D gene: TRBD2
J gene: TRBJ2-7
V gene: TRBV7-2
CDR3 DNA: TGTGCCAGCAGCTTTGCGGGGGTGGATGACGAGCAGTACTTC
CDR3 protein: CASSFAGVDDEQYF

clone size: .
D gene: .
J gene: TRBJ1-5
V gene: TRBV3-1/TRBV3-2
CDR3 DNA: TGTGCCAGCAGCCAAGGGCTCGGCAATCAGCCCCAGCATTTT
CDR3 protein: CASSQGLGNQPQHF

clone size: .
D gene: .
J gene: TRBJ1-1
V gene: TRBV21-1
CDR3 DNA: TGTGCCAGCAGGGGACAGGGGGCAAAGAACACTGAAGCTTTCTTT
CDR3 protein: CASRGQGAKNTEAFF

clone size: .
D gene: .
J gene: TRBJ2-1
V gene: TRBV4-1
CDR3 DNA: TGCGCCAGCAGCCAAGCACCTAGCAACCCTCCCTATGAGCAGTTCTTC
CDR3 protein: CASSQAPSNPPYEQFF

clone size: .
D gene: .
J gene: TRBJ2-7
V gene: TRBV30
CDR3 DNA: TGTGCCTGGAGTGACGGCTACGAGCAGTACTTC
CDR3 protein: CAWSDGYEQYF

clone size: .
D gene: .
J gene: TRBJ1-4
V gene: TRBV6-5
CDR3 DNA: TGTGCCAGCAGGGGAGGGGGGGCCGGTGAAAAACTGTTTTTT
CDR3 protein: CASRGGGAGEKLFF

clone size: .
D gene: .
J gene: TRBJ2-5
V gene: TRBV7-2
CDR3 DNA: TGTGCCAGCAGCTTAAGAGGGAGGCAAGAGACCCAGTACTTC
CDR3 protein: CASSLRGRQETQYF

clone size: .
D gene: TRBD1
J gene: TRBJ1-2
V gene: TRBV28
CDR3 DNA: TGTGCCAGCAGTTCCCCGCCTCGTACAGGGGATTACTATGGCTACACCTTC
CDR3 protein: CASSSPPRTGDYYGYTF

clone size: .
D gene: TRBD1
J gene: TRBJ2-4
V gene: TRBV18
CDR3 DNA: TGTGCCAGCTCACCAGCCGGGACAGGGTTCGTGAGTGATCAGTACTTC
CDR3 protein: CASSPAGTGFVSDQYF

clone size: .
D gene: .
J gene: TRBJ2-1
V gene: TRBV13
CDR3 DNA: TGTGCCAGCAGCCCAACCCGCCTATTCAATGAGCAGTTCTTC
CDR3 protein: CASSPTRLFNEQFF

clone size: .
D gene: .
J gene: TRBJ2-7
V gene: TRBV28
CDR3 DNA: TGTGCCAGCAGTTTGGCAGGGGCGTTAAACTACGAGCAGTACTTC
CDR3 protein: CASSLAGALNYEQYF

clone size: .
D gene: TRBD1
J gene: TRBJ1-4
V gene: TRBV6-5
CDR3 DNA: TGTGCCAGCAGTTACGGGGGGACAGGTGCAGAAAAACTGTTTTTT
CDR3 protein: CASSYGGTGAEKLFF

clone size: .
D gene: TRBD2
J gene: TRBJ2-1
V gene: TRBV30
CDR3 DNA: TGTGCCTGGACCAGAAAGGGACTAGCGGGAGGTGAGCAGTTCTTC
CDR3 protein: CAWTRKGLAGGEQFF

clone size: .
D gene: TRBD2
J gene: TRBJ2-7
V gene: TRBV10-3
CDR3 DNA: TGTGCCGCCGGAGCCCAGGCGGGAGACGGGGTATACGAGCAGTACTTC
CDR3 protein: CAAGAQAGDGVYEQYF

clone size: .
D gene: TRBD2
J gene: TRBJ2-2
V gene: TRBV7-2
CDR3 DNA: TGTGCCAGCACCATTCGAGGTTTGCTAGCGGGGACGAACACCGGGGAGCTGTTTTTT
CDR3 protein: CASTIRGLLAGTNTGELFF

clone size: once
D gene: TRBD2
J gene: TRBJ2-1
V gene: TRBV3-1/TRBV3-2
CDR3 DNA: TGTGCCAGCAGCCAGCGGACTAGCGGGGCTGAGCAGTTCTTC
CDR3 protein: CASSQRTSGAEQFF

clone size: .
D gene: TRBD2
J gene: TRBJ2-5
V gene: TRBV6-2/TRBV6-3
CDR3 DNA: TGTGCCAGCAGTTACGAGAGGACTAGCGGGAGGGCGGAGACCCAGTACTTC
CDR3 protein: CASSYERTSGRAETQYF

clone size: .
D gene: .
J gene: TRBJ2-1
V gene: TRBV3-1/TRBV3-2
CDR3 DNA: TGTGCCAGCAGCTGGGCGGGGGCCCTCTCCTACAATGAGCAGTTCTTC
CDR3 protein: CASSWAGALSYNEQFF

clone size: once
D gene: TRBD1
J gene: TRBJ2-3
V gene: TRBV7-7
CDR3 DNA: TGTGCTAGCAGCCCTCAACCCTGGGGACAGGGATCATTGGATACGCAGTATTTT
CDR3 protein: CASSPQPWGQGSLDTQYF

clone size: .
D gene: TRBD1
J gene: TRBJ1-1
V gene: TRBV3-1/TRBV3-2
CDR3 DNA: TGTGCCAGCAGCACCCGGGACAGTGAAGCGGCTTTCTTT
CDR3 protein: CASSTRDSEAAFF

clone size: .
D gene: .
J gene: TRBJ1-2
V gene: TRBV5-8
CDR3 DNA: TGTGCCAGCAGCTTAGGGACATCTAACTATGGCTACACCTTC
CDR3 protein: CASSLGTSNYGYTF

clone size: .
D gene: .
J gene: TRBJ2-7
V gene: TRBV9
CDR3 DNA: TGTGCCAGCAGCGTAGGCGTGACTACCTTCTACGAGCAGTACTTC
CDR3 protein: CASSVGVTTFYEQYF